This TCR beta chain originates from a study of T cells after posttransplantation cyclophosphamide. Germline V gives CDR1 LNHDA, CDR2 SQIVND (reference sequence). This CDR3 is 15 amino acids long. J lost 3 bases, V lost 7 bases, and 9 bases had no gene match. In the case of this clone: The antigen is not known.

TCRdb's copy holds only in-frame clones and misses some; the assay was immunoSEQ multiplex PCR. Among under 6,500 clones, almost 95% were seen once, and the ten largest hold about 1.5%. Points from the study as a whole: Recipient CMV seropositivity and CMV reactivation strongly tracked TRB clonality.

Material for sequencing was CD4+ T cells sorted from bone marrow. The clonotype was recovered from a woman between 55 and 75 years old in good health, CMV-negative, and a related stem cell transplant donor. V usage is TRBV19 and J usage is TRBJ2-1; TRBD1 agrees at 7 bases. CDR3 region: CASKLPGQSYNEQFF. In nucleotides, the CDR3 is TGTGCCAGTAAACTCCCGGGACAGAGCTACAATGAGCAGTTCTTC. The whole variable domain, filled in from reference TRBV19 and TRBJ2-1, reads DGGITQSPKYLFRKEGQNVTLSCEQNLNHDAMYWYRQDPGQGLRLIYYSQIVNDFQKGDIAEGYSVSREKKESFPLTVTSAQKNPTAFYLCASKLPGQSYNEQFFGPGTRLTVL.